The source of this TCR beta chain is a study of monozygotic twins with inflammatory bowel disease. For each CDR3 protein, TCRdb gives one entry from its re-call of the 5' RACE reads, without DNA. The repertoire table contains about 160,000 distinct CDR3 sequences. CDR1 and CDR2 from the germline V gene are SGHDN and FVKESK. CDR3 length: 16 residues. Sequenced input: blood. The gene calls are TRBV14 and TRBJ2-1; without DNA, the TCRdb call of TRBD2 cannot be checked. This TCR came from a human donor with ulcerative colitis or Crohn's disease, or a healthy co-twin of an affected twin (not recorded which). CDR3: CASSHSGRGPYNEQFF.